This T cell receptor (beta chain) was observed in a study of OX40 agonist ivuxolimab in advanced cancers. Study details: The dose-escalation cohort was just under 85% male, with a mean age of about 56 years, ranging roughly 23 to 85. Partial responses were recorded for three patients, including one with hepatocellular carcinoma and two with cutaneous melanoma.

Assay used: immunoSEQ multiplex PCR; TCRdb lists only in-frame clones, some missing. The sample holds tens of thousands of clones, roughly 80% seen once. Drawing of blood for sampling happened at baseline, at cycle 4 day 1, and at cycle 7 day 1. This CDR3 has 15 residues. Germline CDR1 and CDR2: SNHLY and FYNNEI. The V end was cut by 6 bases, the J end by 5 bases, with 19 bases between. This receptor was identified in an adult with an advanced solid tumor such as melanoma, head and neck, liver or kidney cancer. V and J are TRBV2 and TRBJ1-1; weak D call: TRBD1 (6 bases). The source was CD4+ or CD8+ T cells sorted from blood, collected in a trial of the OX40 agonist ivuxolimab. In nucleotides, the CDR3 is TGTGCCAGCAGGGCCTCCGGGGGGCTAGGGACTGAAGCTTTCTTT. It codes for CASRASGGLGTEAFF.